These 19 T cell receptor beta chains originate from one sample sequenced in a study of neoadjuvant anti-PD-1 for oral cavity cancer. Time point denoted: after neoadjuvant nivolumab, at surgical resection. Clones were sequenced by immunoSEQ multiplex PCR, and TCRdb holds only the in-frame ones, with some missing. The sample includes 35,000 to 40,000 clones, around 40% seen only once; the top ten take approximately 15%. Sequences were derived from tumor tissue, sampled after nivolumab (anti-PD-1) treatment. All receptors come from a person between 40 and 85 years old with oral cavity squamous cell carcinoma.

The CDR3 bases are TGCAGCGTTGTAGCCCAGGGACAGGTGGGCCGAGAAGCTTTCTTT. Its translation: CSVVAQGQVGREAFF. The chain links TRBV29-1 to TRBJ1-1; 8 bases map to TRBD1. The CDR3 is 15 residues long. CDR1 is SQVTM and CDR2 is ANQGSEA in the germline V gene. Trimming at V came to 4 bases and at J to 8 bases, leaving 15 bases not matched to a gene. The full variable domain, rest sourced from reference TRBV29-1 and TRBJ1-1, is SAVISQKPSRDICQRGTSLTIQCQVDSQVTMMFWYRQQPGQSLTLIATANQGSEATYESGFVIDKFPISRPNLTFSTLTVSNMSPEDSSIYLCSVVAQGQVGREAFFGQGTRLTVV.

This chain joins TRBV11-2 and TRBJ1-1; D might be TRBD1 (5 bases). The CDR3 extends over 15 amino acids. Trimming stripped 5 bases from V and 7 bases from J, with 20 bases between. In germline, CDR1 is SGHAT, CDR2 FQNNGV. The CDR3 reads CASSLEGSGFIEAFF. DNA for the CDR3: TGTGCCAGCAGCCTCGAGGGGTCGGGGTTCATTGAAGCTTTCTTT. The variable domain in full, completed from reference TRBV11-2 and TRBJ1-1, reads EAGVAQSPRYKIIEKRQSVAFWCNPISGHATLYWYQQILGQGPKLLIQFQNNGVVDDSQLPKDRFSAERLKGVDSTLKIQPAKLEDSAVYLCASSLEGSGFIEAFFGQGTRLTVV.

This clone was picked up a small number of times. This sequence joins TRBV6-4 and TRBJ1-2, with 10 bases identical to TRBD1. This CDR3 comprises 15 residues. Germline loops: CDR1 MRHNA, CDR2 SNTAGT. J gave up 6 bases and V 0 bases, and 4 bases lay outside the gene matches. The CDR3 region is CASSDSPGTGDGYTF. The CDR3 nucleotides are TGTGCCAGCAGTGACTCCCCTGGGACAGGGGATGGCTACACCTTC.

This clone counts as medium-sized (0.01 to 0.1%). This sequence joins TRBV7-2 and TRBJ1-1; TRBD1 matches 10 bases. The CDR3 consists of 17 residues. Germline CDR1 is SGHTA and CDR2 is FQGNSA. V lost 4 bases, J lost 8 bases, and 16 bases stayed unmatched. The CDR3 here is CASSSTGTGVWLEEAFF. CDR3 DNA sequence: TGTGCCAGCAGCTCCACCGGGACAGGGGTTTGGTTAGAGGAAGCTTTCTTT. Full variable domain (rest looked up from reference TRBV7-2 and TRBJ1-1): GAGVSQSPSNKVTEKGKDVELRCDPISGHTALYWYRQSLGQGLEFLIYFQGNSAPDKSGLPSDRFSAERTGGSVSTLTIQRTQQEDSAVYLCASSSTGTGVWLEEAFFGQGTRLTVV.

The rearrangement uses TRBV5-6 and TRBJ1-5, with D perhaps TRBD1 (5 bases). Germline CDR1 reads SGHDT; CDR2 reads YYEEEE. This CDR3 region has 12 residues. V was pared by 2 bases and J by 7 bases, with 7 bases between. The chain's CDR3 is CASSFGGQPQHF. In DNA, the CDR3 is TGTGCCAGCAGCTTCGGGGGGCAGCCCCAGCATTTT.

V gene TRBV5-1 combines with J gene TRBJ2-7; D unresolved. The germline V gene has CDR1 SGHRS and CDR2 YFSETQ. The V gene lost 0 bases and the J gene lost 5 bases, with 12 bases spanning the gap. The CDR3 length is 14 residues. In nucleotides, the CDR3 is TGCGCCAGCAGCTTGGCTCGGAGCCGCGACGAGCAGTACTTC. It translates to CASSLARSRDEQYF.

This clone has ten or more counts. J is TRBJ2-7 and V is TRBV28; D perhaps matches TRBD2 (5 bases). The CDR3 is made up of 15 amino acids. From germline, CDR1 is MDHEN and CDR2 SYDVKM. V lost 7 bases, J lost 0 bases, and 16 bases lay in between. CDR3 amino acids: CASTSNSALSYEQYF. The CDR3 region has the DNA TGTGCCAGCACCTCGAATAGCGCCCTCTCCTACGAGCAGTACTTC.

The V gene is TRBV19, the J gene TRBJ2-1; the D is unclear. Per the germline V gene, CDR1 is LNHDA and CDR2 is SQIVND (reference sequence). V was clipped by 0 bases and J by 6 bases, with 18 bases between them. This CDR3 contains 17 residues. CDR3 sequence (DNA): TGTGCCAGTAGTATAGATGGTAGCCTCCCCCCGGCCAATGAGCAGTTCTTC. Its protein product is CASSIDGSLPPANEQFF.

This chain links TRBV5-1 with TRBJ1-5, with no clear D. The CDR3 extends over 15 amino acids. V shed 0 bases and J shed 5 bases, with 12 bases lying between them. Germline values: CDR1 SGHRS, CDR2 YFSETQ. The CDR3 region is CASSLAPAADQPQHF. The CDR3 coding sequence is TGCGCCAGCAGCTTGGCCCCGGCCGCGGATCAGCCCCAGCATTTT.

In DNA, the CDR3 is TGTGCCTGGGACGGCGATAATGAAAAACTGTTTTTT. Residues: CAWDGDNEKLFF. The chain is built from TRBV30 and TRBJ1-4; D is unresolved. V was shortened by 5 bases and J by 4 bases, with 8 bases between the two germline ends. The germline gives CDR1 GTSNPN, CDR2 SVGIG (reference sequence). The CDR3 is 12 amino acids. The full variable domain, in which reference TRBV30 and TRBJ1-4 provide the parts outside the CDR3, is SQTIHQWPATLVQPVGSPLSLECTVEGTSNPNLYWYRQAAGRGLQLLFYSVGIGQISSEVPQNLSASRPQDRQFILSSKKLLLSDSGFYLCAWDGDNEKLFFGSGTQLSVL.

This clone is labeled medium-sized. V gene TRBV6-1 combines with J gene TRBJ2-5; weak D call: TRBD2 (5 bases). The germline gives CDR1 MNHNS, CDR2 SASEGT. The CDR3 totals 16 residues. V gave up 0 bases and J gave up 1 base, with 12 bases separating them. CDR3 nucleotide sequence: TGTGCCAGCAGTGAAGCTGGCAGCGGAATCCAAGAGACCCAGTACTTC. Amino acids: CASSEAGSGIQETQYF.

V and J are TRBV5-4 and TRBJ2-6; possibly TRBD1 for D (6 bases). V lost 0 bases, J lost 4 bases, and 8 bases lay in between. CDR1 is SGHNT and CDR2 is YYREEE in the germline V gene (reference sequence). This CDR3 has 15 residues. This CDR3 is CASSLAGAGANVLTF. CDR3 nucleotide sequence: TGTGCCAGCAGCTTGGCAGGGGCGGGGGCCAACGTCCTGACTTTC.

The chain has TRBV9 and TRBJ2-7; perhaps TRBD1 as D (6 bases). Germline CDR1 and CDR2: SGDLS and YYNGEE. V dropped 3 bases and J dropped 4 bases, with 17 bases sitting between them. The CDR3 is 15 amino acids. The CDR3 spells CASSGSRDILYEQYF. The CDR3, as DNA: TGTGCCAGCAGCGGTTCCCGGGACATCCTTTACGAGCAGTACTTC.

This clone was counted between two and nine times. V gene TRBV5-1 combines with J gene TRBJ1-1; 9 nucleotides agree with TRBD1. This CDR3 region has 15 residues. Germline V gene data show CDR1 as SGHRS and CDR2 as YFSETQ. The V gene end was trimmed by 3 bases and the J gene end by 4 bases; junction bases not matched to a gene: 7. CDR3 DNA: TGCGCCAGCAGCTGGGGACAGGGAGGGTTCACTGAAGCTTTCTTT. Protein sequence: CASSWGQGGFTEAFF.

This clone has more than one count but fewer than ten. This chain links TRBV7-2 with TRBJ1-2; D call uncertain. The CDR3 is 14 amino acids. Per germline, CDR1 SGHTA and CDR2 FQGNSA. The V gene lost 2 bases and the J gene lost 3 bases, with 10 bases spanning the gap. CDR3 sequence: CASSLQAIYYGYTF. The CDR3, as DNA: TGTGCCAGCAGCTTACAGGCTATTTACTATGGCTACACCTTC.

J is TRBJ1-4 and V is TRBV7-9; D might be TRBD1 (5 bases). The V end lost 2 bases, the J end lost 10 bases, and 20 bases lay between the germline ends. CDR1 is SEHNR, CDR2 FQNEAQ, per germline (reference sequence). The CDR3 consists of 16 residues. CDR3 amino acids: CASSLSATETQGKLFF. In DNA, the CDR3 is TGTGCCAGCAGCTTAAGCGCCACAGAGACTCAGGGAAAACTGTTTTTT.

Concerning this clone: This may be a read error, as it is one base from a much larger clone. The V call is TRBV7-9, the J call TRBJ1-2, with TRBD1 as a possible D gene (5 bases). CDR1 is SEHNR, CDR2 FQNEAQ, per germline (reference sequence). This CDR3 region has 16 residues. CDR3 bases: TGTGCCAGCAGCCGATCTAGTGGGACCTCATCCCCCGGCTACATCTTC. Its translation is CASSRSSGTSSPGYIF.

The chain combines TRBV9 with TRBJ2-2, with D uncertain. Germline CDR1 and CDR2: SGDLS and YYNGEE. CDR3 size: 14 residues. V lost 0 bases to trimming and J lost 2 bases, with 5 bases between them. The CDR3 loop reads CASSVEVNTGELFF. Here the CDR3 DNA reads TGTGCCAGCAGCGTAGAGGTTAACACCGGGGAGCTGTTTTTT.

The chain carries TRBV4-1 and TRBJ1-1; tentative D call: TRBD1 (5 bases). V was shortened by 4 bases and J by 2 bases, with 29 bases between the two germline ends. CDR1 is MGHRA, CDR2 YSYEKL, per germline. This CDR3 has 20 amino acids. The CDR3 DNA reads TGCGCCAGCAGCCCGGTTAGTCAAGCGATGAAGGACAAAGACAACACTGAAGCTTTCTTT. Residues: CASSPVSQAMKDKDNTEAFF.